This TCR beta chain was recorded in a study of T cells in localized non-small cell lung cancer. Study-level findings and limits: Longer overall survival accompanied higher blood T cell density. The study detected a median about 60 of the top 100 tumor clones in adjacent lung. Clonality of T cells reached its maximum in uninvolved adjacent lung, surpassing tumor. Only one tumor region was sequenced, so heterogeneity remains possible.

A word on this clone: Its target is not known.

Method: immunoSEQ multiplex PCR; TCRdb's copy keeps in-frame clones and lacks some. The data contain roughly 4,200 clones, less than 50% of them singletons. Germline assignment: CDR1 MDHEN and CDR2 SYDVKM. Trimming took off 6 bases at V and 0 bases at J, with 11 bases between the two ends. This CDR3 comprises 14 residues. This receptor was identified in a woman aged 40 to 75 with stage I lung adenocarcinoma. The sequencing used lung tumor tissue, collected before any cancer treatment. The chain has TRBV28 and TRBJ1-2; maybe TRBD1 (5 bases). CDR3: CASRGPPPNYGYTF. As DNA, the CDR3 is TGTGCCAGCAGGGGGCCACCTCCTAACTATGGCTACACCTTC.